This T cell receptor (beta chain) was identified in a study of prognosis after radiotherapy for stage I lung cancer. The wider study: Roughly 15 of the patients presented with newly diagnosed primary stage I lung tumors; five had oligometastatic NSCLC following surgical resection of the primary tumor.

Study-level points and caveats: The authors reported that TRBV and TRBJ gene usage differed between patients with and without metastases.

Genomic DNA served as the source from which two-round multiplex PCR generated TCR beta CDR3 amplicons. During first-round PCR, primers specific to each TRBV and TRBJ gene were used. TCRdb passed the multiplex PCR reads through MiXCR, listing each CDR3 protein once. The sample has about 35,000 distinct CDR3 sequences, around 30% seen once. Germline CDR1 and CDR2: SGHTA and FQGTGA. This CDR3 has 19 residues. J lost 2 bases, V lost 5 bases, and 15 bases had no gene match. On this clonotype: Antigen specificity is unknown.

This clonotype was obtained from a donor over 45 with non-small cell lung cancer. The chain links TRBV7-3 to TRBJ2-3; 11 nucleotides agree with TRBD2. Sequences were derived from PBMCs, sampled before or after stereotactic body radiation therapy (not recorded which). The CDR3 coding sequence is TGTGCCAGCAGCCGCTGTCCCGGGACTAGCGGTGGCCCCACAGATACGCAGTATTTT. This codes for CASSRCPGTSGGPTDTQYF. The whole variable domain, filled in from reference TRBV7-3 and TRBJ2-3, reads GAGVSQTPSNKVTEKGKYVELRCDPISGHTALYWYRQSLGQGPEFLIYFQGTGAADDSGLPNDRFFAVRPEGSVSTLKIQRTERGDSAVYLCASSRCPGTSGGPTDTQYFGPGTRLTVL.